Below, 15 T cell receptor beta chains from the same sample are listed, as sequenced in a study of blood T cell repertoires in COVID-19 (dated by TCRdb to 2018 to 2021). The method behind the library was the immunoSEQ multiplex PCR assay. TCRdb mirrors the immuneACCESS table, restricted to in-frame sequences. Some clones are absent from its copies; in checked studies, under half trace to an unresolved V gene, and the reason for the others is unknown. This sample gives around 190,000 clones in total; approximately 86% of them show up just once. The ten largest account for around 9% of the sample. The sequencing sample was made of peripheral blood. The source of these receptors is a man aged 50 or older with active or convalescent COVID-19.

The CDR3 DNA reads as TGTGCCAGCAGCCCAGGACAGGGGGCCGAAGAAAAACTGTTTTTT. It codes for CASSPGQGAEEKLFF. This chain uses TRBV7-2 with TRBJ1-4; 11 bases agree with TRBD1. J was trimmed by 8 bases and V by 5 bases; bases with no gene match: 7. CDR3 size: 15 residues. The germline V gene encodes CDR1 SGHTA and CDR2 FQGNSA.

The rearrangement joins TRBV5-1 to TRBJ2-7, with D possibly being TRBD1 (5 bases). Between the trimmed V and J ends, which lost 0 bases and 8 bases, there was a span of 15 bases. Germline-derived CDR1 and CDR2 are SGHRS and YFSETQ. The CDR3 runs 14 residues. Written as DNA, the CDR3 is TGCGCCAGCAGCTTGGAAGTGCAGGGAAACAAGCAGTACTTC. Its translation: CASSLEVQGNKQYF. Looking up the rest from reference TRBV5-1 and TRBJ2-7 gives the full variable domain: KAGVTQTPRYLIKTRGQQVTLSCSPISGHRSVSWYQQTPGQGLQFLFEYFSETQRNKGNFPGRFSGRQFSNSRSEMNVSTLELGDSALYLCASSLEVQGNKQYFGPGTRLTVT.

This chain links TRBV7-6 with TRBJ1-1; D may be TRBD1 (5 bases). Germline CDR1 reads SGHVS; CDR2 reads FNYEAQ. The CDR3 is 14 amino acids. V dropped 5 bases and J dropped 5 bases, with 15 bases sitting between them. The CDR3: CASSPSRGDTEAFF. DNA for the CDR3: TGTGCCAGCAGCCCGTCACGGGGGGATACTGAAGCTTTCTTT.

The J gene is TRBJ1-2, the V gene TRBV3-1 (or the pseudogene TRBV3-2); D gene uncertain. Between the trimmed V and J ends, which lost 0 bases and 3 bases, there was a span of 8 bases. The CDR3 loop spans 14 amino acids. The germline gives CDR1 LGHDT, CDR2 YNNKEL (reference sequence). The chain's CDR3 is CASSQDIGDYGYTF. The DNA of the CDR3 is TGTGCCAGCAGCCAAGACATCGGGGACTATGGCTACACCTTC.

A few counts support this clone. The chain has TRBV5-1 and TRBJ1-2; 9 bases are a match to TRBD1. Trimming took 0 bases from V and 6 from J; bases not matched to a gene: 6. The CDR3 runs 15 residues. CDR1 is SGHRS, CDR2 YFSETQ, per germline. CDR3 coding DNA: TGCGCCAGCAGCTTGGCCGGACAGGGGTCCAATGGCTACACCTTC. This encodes CASSLAGQGSNGYTF.

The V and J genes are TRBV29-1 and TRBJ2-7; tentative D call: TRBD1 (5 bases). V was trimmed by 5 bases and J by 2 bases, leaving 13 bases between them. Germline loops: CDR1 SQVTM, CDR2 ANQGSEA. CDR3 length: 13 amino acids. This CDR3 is CSVPGHATYEQYF. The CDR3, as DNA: TGCAGCGTTCCCGGACACGCGACCTACGAGCAGTACTTC.

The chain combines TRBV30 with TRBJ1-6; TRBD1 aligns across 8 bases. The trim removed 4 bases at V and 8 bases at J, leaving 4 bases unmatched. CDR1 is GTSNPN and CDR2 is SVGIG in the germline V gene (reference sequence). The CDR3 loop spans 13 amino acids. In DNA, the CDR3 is TGTGCCTGGACAGGGGGCTGGGATTCACCCCTCCACTTT. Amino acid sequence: CAWTGGWDSPLHF.

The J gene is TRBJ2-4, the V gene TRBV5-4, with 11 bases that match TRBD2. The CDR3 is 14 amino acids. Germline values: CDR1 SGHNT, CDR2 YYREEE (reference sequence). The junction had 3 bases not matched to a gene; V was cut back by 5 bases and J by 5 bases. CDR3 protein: CASSQGLAENIQYF. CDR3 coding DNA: TGTGCCAGCAGTCAGGGACTAGCGGAAAACATTCAGTACTTC.

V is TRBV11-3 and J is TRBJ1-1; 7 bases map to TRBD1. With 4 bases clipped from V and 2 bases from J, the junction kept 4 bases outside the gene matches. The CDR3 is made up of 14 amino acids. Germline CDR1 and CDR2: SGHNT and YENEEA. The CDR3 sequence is CASSSTGKNTEAFF. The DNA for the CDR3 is TGTGCCAGCAGCTCGACAGGGAAAAACACTGAAGCTTTCTTT. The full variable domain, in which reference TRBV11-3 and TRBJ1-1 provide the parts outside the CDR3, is EAGVVQSPRYKIIEKKQPVAFWCNPISGHNTLYWYLQNLGQGPELLIRYENEEAVDDSQLPKDRFSAERLKGVDSTLKIQPAELGDSAVYLCASSSTGKNTEAFFGQGTRLTVV.

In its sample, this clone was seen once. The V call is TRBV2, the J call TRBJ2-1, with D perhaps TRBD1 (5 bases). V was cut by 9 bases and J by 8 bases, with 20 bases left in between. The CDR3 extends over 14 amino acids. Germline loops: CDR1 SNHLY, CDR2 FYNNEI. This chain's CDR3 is CASAPSRWGDEQFF. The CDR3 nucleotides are TGTGCCAGTGCCCCCTCCCGGTGGGGCGATGAGCAGTTCTTC.

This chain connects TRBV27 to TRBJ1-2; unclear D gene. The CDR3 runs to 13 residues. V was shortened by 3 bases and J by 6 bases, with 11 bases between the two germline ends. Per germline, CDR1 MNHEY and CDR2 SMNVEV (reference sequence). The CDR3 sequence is CASSFGGSDGYTF. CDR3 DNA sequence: TGTGCCAGCAGTTTTGGCGGCTCCGATGGCTACACCTTC.

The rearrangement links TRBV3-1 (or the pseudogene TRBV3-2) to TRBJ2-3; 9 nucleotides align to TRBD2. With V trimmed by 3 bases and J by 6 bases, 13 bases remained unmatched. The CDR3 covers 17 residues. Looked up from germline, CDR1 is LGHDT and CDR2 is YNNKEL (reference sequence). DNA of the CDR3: TGTGCCAGCAGCCAGCCCCCTTGGCGGGGGGGCCAGGATACGCAGTATTTT. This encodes CASSQPPWRGGQDTQYF.

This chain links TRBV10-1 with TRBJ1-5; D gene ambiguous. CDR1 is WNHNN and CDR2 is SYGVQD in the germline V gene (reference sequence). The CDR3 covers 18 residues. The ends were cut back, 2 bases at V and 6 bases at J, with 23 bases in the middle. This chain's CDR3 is CASSESPTRRNKFQPQHF. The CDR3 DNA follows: TGCGCCAGCAGTGAGAGTCCCACCAGGAGGAATAAGTTTCAGCCCCAGCATTTT.

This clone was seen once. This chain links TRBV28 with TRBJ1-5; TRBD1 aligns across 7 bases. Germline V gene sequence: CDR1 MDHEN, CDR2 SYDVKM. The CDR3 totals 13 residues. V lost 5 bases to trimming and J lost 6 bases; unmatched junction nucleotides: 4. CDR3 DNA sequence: TGTGCCAGCAGTGCGACAGGGTTTCAGCCCCAGCATTTT. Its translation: CASSATGFQPQHF.

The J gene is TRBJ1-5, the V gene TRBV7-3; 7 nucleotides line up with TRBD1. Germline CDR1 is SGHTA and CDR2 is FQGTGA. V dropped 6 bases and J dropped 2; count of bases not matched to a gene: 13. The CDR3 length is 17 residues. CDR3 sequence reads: CASRKRPQGGGNQPQHF. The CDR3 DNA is TGTGCCAGCAGAAAAAGACCCCAGGGGGGTGGCAATCAGCCCCAGCATTTT.